The rows below give T cell receptor beta chains drawn from one sample of a study of T cell repertoires in cytomegalovirus infection. TCRdb reprocessed the reads with MiXCR, giving one entry per CDR3 protein. The data hold approximately 490,000 distinct CDR3 sequences, with approximately 10% observed a single time. Sequenced material: PBMCs. Receptor source: a human donor in good health (CMV status not recorded). Some clones in this sample may be carry-over from other donors' samples. Both conserved end residues are part of each CDR3. D genes are given only for firm matches. Expanded clones are given a class, and other clones once, few, many or no size at all.

v_call	j_call	clone_size	d_call	cdr3_aa	cdr3_nt
TRBV7-9	TRBJ2-5	many	TRBD2	CASSPPGLASQETQYF	TGTGCCAGCAGCCCTCCGGGACTAGCGAGTCAAGAGACCCAGTACTTC
TRBV29-1	TRBJ1-1	many	-	CSVEGGGDTEAFF	TGCAGCGTTGAAGGGGGTGGTGACACTGAAGCTTTCTTT
TRBV24-1	TRBJ2-1	few	-	CATRHGTGPYNEQFF	TGTGCCACCAGACACGGGACTGGTCCCTACAATGAGCAGTTCTTC
TRBV6-1	TRBJ1-5	many	-	CASSEITPIMAQHF	TGTGCCAGCAGTGAAATTACCCCCATCATGGCCCAGCATTTT
TRBV6-2/TRBV6-3	TRBJ2-3	many	-	CALRGPSSTDTQYF	TGTGCCCTCCGGGGGCCATCAAGCACAGATACGCAGTATTTT
TRBV20-1	TRBJ2-1	few	TRBD2	CSARLAGHLNNEQFF	TGCAGTGCTAGACTAGCGGGGCACTTAAACAATGAGCAGTTCTTC
TRBV28	TRBJ2-1	-	TRBD2	CASTLRLASYNEQFF	TGTGCCAGCACCCTTCGACTAGCGTCCTACAATGAGCAGTTCTTC
TRBV28	TRBJ1-5	many	TRBD1	CASRQQGARQPQHF	TGTGCCAGCAGACAACAGGGGGCAAGACAGCCCCAGCATTTT
TRBV5-1	TRBJ1-6	many	TRBD1	CASSNGQGSASPLHF	TGCGCCAGCAGCAACGGACAGGGGAGTGCTTCACCCCTCCACTTT
TRBV2	TRBJ1-2	few	TRBD1	CASSGRQGVNYGYTF	TGTGCCAGCAGCGGTAGACAGGGCGTTAACTATGGCTACACCTTC
TRBV28	TRBJ1-2	many	TRBD1	CASTGGVPGTVIYGYTF	TGTGCCAGCACCGGGGGAGTCCCCGGGACAGTCATCTATGGCTACACCTTC
TRBV7-8	TRBJ2-7	many	TRBD2	CASSTRGGGTPREQYF	TGTGCCAGCAGCACGCGGGGGGGCGGGACGCCTCGGGAGCAGTACTTC
TRBV19	TRBJ2-7	many	-	CASSITSGKVNEQYF	TGTGCCAGTAGTATAACTTCCGGGAAAGTTAACGAGCAGTACTTC
TRBV24-1	TRBJ2-3	many	-	CATVGKRSTDTQYF	TGTGCCACCGTGGGGAAGCGGAGCACAGATACGCAGTATTTT
TRBV28	TRBJ2-2	many	TRBD2	CASSLRTSGKVGELFF	TGTGCCAGCAGTTTACGGACTAGCGGGAAGGTCGGGGAGCTGTTTTTT
TRBV12-3/TRBV12-4	TRBJ2-5	-	TRBD2	CASSSGTRVETQYF	TGTGCCAGCAGTTCCGGGACTAGGGTTGAGACCCAGTACTTC
TRBV18	TRBJ1-1	few	TRBD1	CASSEGQGAEAFF	TGTGCCAGCTCAGAGGGACAGGGGGCTGAAGCTTTCTTT
TRBV7-2	TRBJ1-1	many	-	CASSSMGMNTEAFF	TGTGCCAGCAGTTCAATGGGGATGAACACTGAAGCTTTCTTT
TRBV7-2	TRBJ1-2	many	TRBD1	CASSLDRGQVGYTF	TGTGCCAGCAGCTTGGACAGGGGGCAGGTTGGCTACACCTTC
TRBV29-1	TRBJ1-4	-	-	CSVETRFFPF	TGCAGCGTTGAAACCAGGTTCTTCCCTTTT
TRBV7-9	TRBJ2-1	-	TRBD1	CASSSLTGLNEQFF	TGTGCCAGCAGCTCCCTGACAGGGTTGAATGAGCAGTTCTTC
TRBV27	TRBJ2-3	-	TRBD1	CASGTRGLSDTQYF	TGTGCCAGCGGAACAAGGGGGCTCTCAGATACGCAGTATTTT
TRBV20-1	TRBJ2-5	once	TRBD2	CSASSPSGGRETQYF	TGCAGTGCTAGTAGCCCTAGCGGAGGTCGGGAGACCCAGTACTTC
TRBV7-2	TRBJ2-2	many	TRBD1	CASSGQGSTGELFF	TGTGCCAGCAGCGGACAGGGGAGCACCGGGGAGCTGTTTTTT
TRBV19	TRBJ2-2	few	TRBD1	CASSIQGVYANTGELFF	TGTGCCAGTAGTATCCAGGGGGTCTACGCGAACACCGGGGAGCTGTTTTTT
TRBV5-6	TRBJ2-1	many	-	CASSLRGLSSYNEQFF	TGTGCCAGCAGCTTGCGGGGACTCAGCTCCTACAATGAGCAGTTCTTC
TRBV11-2	TRBJ2-7	many	-	CASSWGVPGRNSYEQYF	TGTGCCAGCAGTTGGGGGGTTCCGGGGAGGAATTCCTACGAGCAGTACTTC
TRBV14	TRBJ2-6	few	-	CASSQDWGPGANVLTF	TGTGCCAGCAGCCAAGATTGGGGACCTGGGGCCAACGTCCTGACTTTC
TRBV12-3/TRBV12-4	TRBJ2-7	many	TRBD1	CASSFRDRGRRGQYF	TGTGCCAGCAGTTTCCGGGACAGGGGGCGGCGGGGGCAGTACTTC
TRBV9	TRBJ2-6	few	-	CASSVELTSYPGANVLTF	TGTGCCAGCAGCGTAGAATTGACCTCTTACCCTGGGGCCAACGTCCTGACTTTC
TRBV5-1	TRBJ2-3	many	-	CASSRGDSTDTQYF	TGCGCCAGCTCGAGGGGGGACAGCACAGATACGCAGTATTTT
TRBV12-3/TRBV12-4	TRBJ2-2	many	TRBD2	CASSLGGGAGELFF	TGTGCCAGCAGTTTAGGTGGGGGGGCCGGGGAGCTGTTTTTT
TRBV4-1	TRBJ1-2	many	-	CASSSTTGRFYGYTF	TGCGCCAGCAGCTCGACCACGGGACGCTTCTATGGCTACACCTTC
TRBV7-3	TRBJ2-1	many	TRBD2	CASSLLAGGNEQFF	TGTGCCAGCAGCTTGCTAGCGGGGGGAAATGAGCAGTTCTTC
TRBV28	TRBJ2-3	many	TRBD2	CASSPPAGGGSTDTQYF	TGTGCCAGCAGTCCCCCGGCGGGCGGGGGAAGCACAGATACGCAGTATTTT
TRBV9	TRBJ2-3	few	-	CASSPQVEDTQYF	TGTGCCAGCAGCCCCCAGGTGGAAGATACGCAGTATTTT
TRBV5-4	TRBJ2-7	-	-	CASSLFLSNEQYF	TGTGCCAGCAGCTTGTTCCTTAGCAACGAGCAGTACTTC